The entry below gives a single T cell receptor (beta chain) sequence along with its context. Its antigen is currently unknown. The sample belongs to a study of Tregs in tolerant kidney transplant recipients. Overall study findings and caveats: Biological reproducibility was not directly addressed, but technical replication error appeared minimal. Few patients were studied, so findings need validation in larger groups.

In germline, CDR1 is SGDLS, CDR2 YYNGEE. The CDR3 consists of 15 residues. Trimming removed 3 bases from V and 5 bases from J; junction bases left unmatched: 7. TCRdb keeps only in-frame clones here, not all; method: immunoSEQ multiplex PCR. This table holds tens of thousands of clones, roughly 96% found once. The sequence was collected from a human donor in good health. The chain employs TRBV9 and TRBJ2-3; 9 nucleotides line up with TRBD1. The material sequenced was Tregs from blood cultured with allogeneic cells. The CDR3 nucleotides are TGTGCCAGCAGCGCCCGACAGGGGGGGGGAGATACGCAGTATTTT. Its translation is CASSARQGGGDTQYF. The variable domain in full, completed from reference TRBV9 and TRBJ2-3, reads DSGVTQTPKHLITATGQRVTLRCSPRSGDLSVYWYQQSLDQGLQFLIQYYNGEERAKGNILERFSAQQFPDLHSELNLSSLELGDSALYFCASSARQGGGDTQYFGPGTRLTVL.